The rows below give T cell receptor beta chains drawn from one sample of a study of blood T cell repertoires in COVID-19. Assay: immunoSEQ multiplex PCR; the TCRdb copy retains only in-frame clones and omits some. In the table there are about 180,000 clones, approximately 85% of which are singletons. Sequencing input: peripheral blood. These receptor sequences come from an elderly man with COVID-19, enrolled during active disease. Each CDR3 is given with its conserved first and last residue. The D gene is left open where the match is weak. Size values are once, few and many counts, or a class for expanded clones, and some rows have none.

>.|TRBV12-3/TRBV12-4|.|TRBJ1-2
CASTLRASYGYTF
TGTGCCAGCACCTTGCGGGCCTCCTATGGCTACACCTTC
>.|TRBV5-4|TRBD1|TRBJ2-7
CASSRTGQRSYEQYF
TGTGCCAGCAGCCGGACGGGACAGAGGTCCTACGAGCAGTACTTC
>.|TRBV29-1|.|TRBJ2-3
CSVPGQASTDTQYF
TGCAGCGTCCCGGGACAAGCTAGCACAGATACGCAGTATTTT
>.|TRBV3-1/TRBV3-2|.|TRBJ1-5
CASSLRGGAGSNQPQHF
TGTGCCAGCAGCCTCCGAGGGGGGGCGGGAAGCAATCAGCCCCAGCATTTT
>.|TRBV2|.|TRBJ1-4
CASTSTNEKLFF
TGTGCCAGCACCTCAACTAATGAAAAACTGTTTTTT
>.|TRBV9|TRBD1|TRBJ1-6
CASSFRTGTDSPLHF
TGTGCCAGCAGCTTCCGGACAGGGACGGATTCACCCCTCCACTTT
>.|TRBV24-1|.|TRBJ2-7
CATSGPKAGSAYEQYF
TGTGCCACCAGTGGCCCAAAAGCGGGTAGTGCCTACGAGCAGTACTTC
>.|TRBV10-3|.|TRBJ2-6
CAISGGITDPASPGANVLTF
TGTGCCATCAGTGGAGGGATCACGGACCCGGCGTCTCCTGGGGCCAACGTCCTGACTTTC
>.|TRBV5-1|TRBD1|TRBJ1-1
CASSPGDRPRAFF
TGCGCCAGCAGCCCGGGGGACAGACCGAGAGCTTTCTTT
>.|TRBV12-3/TRBV12-4|.|TRBJ2-7
CASSPVASYEQYF
TGTGCCAGCAGCCCTGTAGCCTCTTACGAGCAGTACTTC
>.|TRBV7-9|.|TRBJ1-5
CASSFSDRSNQPQHF
TGTGCCAGCAGCTTTAGCGACAGGAGCAATCAGCCCCAGCATTTT
>.|TRBV7-2|.|TRBJ2-7
CASSLGAGPYEQYF
TGTGCCAGCAGCTTAGGGGCGGGCCCCTACGAGCAGTACTTC
>.|TRBV18|TRBD1|TRBJ2-3
CASSRGDTQYF
TGTGCCAGCTCCAGGGGGGATACGCAGTATTTT
>.|TRBV7-9|TRBD1|TRBJ2-3
CASSIDRAQQYF
TGTGCCAGCAGCATAGACAGGGCACAGCAGTATTTT
>few|TRBV28|TRBD1|TRBJ2-7
CASSSPGQGRYEQYF
TGTGCCAGCAGTTCTCCGGGACAGGGACGCTACGAGCAGTACTTC
>few|TRBV7-2|TRBD1|TRBJ1-2
CASSFTGVYGYTF
TGTGCCAGCAGCTTTACAGGGGTCTATGGCTACACCTTC
>.|TRBV6-1|.|TRBJ1-2
CASSERRNYGYTF
TGTGCCAGCAGTGAACGGAGGAACTATGGCTACACCTTC
>.|TRBV5-1|.|TRBJ2-3
CASSLDQGGSLDTQYF
TGCGCCAGCAGCTTGGATCAGGGTGGGTCATTGGATACGCAGTATTTT
>.|TRBV7-8|.|TRBJ1-6
CASSFQGNSPLHF
TGTGCCAGCAGCTTCCAGGGTAATTCACCCCTCCACTTT
>.|TRBV19|TRBD1|TRBJ1-5
CASRTGGLNQPQHF
TGTGCCAGTCGGACAGGGGGTTTAAATCAGCCCCAGCATTTT
>few|TRBV6-4|.|TRBJ1-1
CASSASLGTEAFF
TGTGCCAGCAGCGCATCGCTAGGCACTGAAGCTTTCTTT
>.|TRBV10-3|.|TRBJ1-1
CAISETRLGRAFF
TGTGCCATCAGTGAGACTCGGCTCGGGAGAGCTTTCTTT
>.|TRBV5-4|.|TRBJ2-7
CASSAPLRNEQYF
TGTGCCAGCAGCGCGCCGTTGCGAAACGAGCAGTACTTC
>.|TRBV28|.|TRBJ2-3
CASSLRRRKGTDTQYF
TGTGCCAGCAGTTTACGGAGGAGGAAGGGCACAGATACGCAGTATTTT
>.|TRBV2|.|TRBJ1-6
CASSELRTGNSPLHF
TGTGCCAGCAGTGAGTTAAGGACGGGGAATTCACCCCTCCACTTT
>once|TRBV29-1|TRBD1|TRBJ2-5
CSVVDRGETQYF
TGCAGCGTTGTAGACAGGGGAGAGACCCAGTACTTC
>.|TRBV24-1|TRBD1|TRBJ1-3
CATSDPGQGSGNTIYF
TGTGCCACCAGTGACCCCGGACAGGGCTCTGGAAACACCATATATTTT
>.|TRBV6-5|.|TRBJ1-2
CASSPLRLNYGYTF
TGTGCCAGCAGTCCACTTCGACTCAACTATGGCTACACCTTC
>.|TRBV5-1|TRBD1|TRBJ2-5
CASSSLGTGARETQYF
TGCGCCAGCAGCTCCCTCGGGACAGGGGCTCGGGAGACCCAGTACTTC
>.|TRBV5-1|TRBD2|TRBJ2-3
CASSLRTSGGGDTQYF
TGCGCCAGCAGCCTTAGGACTAGCGGGGGAGGAGATACGCAGTATTTT
>.|TRBV10-1|TRBD1|TRBJ1-6
CASTVGTGNSPLHF
TGCGCCAGCACTGTGGGGACAGGGAATTCACCCCTCCACTTT
>.|TRBV7-6|TRBD1|TRBJ1-2
CASSSWDRGDYGYTF
TGTGCCAGCAGCTCCTGGGACAGGGGAGACTATGGCTACACCTTC